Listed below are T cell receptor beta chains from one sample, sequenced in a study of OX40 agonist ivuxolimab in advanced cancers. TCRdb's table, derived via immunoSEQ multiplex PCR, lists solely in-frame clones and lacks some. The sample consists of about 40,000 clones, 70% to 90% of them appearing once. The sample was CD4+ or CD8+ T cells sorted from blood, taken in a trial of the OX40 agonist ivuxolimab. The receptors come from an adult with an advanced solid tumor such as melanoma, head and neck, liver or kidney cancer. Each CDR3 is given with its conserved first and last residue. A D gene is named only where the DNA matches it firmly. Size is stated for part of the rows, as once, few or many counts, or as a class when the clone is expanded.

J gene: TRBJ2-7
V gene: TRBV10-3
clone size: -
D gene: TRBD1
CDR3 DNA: TGTGCCATCAGTGTTCAGGGACAGACCTACGAGCAGTACTTC
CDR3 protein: CAISVQGQTYEQYF

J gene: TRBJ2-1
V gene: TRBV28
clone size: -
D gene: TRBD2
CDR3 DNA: TGTGCCAGCAGCACTAGCGGGAGGGCCGAGTTCTTC
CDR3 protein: CASSTSGRAEFF

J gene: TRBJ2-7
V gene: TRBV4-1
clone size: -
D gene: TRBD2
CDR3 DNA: TGCGCCAGCAGCCAAGAAAGGGAGGGGAGGACCTACGAGCAGTACTTC
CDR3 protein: CASSQEREGRTYEQYF

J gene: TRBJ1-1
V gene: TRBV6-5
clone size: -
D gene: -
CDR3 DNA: TGTGCCAGCAGTTACGGGGGCGCGACTGAAGCTTTCTTT
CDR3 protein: CASSYGGATEAFF

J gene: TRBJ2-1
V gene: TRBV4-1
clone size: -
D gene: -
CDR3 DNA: TGCGCCAGCAGCCCTACCGGGCCACTAAGCTCCTACAATGAGCAGTTCTTC
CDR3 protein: CASSPTGPLSSYNEQFF

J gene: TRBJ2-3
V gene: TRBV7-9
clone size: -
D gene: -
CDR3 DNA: TGTGCCAGCAGCTTAGTTCGGGGCAGGACAGATACGCAGTATTTT
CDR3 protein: CASSLVRGRTDTQYF

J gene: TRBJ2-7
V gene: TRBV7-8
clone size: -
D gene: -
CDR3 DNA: TGTGCCAGCAGCTTGAACAGGCCCTACGAGCAGTACTTC
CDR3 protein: CASSLNRPYEQYF

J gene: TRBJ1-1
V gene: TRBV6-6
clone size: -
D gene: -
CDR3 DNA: TGTGCCAGCTTGGGGAACACACCTGAAGCTTTCTTT
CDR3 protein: CASLGNTPEAFF

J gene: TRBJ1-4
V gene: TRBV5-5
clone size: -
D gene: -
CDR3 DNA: TGTGCCAGCAGCCCAGAGGGTTTAGCTTACCCCCTGTTTTTT
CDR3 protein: CASSPEGLAYPLFF

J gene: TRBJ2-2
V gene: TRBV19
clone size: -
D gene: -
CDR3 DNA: TGTGCCAGTAGTATAACCCGACCCCCGGCAGTCGATGATGTGACCGGGGAGCTGTTTTTT
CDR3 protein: CASSITRPPAVDDVTGELFF

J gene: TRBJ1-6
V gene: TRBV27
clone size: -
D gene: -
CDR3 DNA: TGTGCCAGCAGTTTAGTGCCCGATTATAATTCACCCCTCCACTTT
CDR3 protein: CASSLVPDYNSPLHF

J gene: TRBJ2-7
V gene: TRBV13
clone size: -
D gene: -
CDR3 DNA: TGTGCCAGCAGCTTATACCGGGACGGCTCCTACGAGCAGTACTTC
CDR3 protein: CASSLYRDGSYEQYF

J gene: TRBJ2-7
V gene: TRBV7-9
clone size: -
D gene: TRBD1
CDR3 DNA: TGTGCCAGCAGCTTTCGCCAGGACAGGGTATCCTACGAGCAGTACTTC
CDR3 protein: CASSFRQDRVSYEQYF

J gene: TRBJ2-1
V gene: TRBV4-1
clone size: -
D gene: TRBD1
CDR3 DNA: TGCGCCAGCAGCGCCCCAGGGGGTAGTTACAATGAGCAGTTCTTC
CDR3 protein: CASSAPGGSYNEQFF

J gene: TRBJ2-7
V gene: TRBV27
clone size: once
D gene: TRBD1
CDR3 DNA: TGTGCCAGCAGTTCTATCACGGACAGGGGTCCCTCCGAGCAGTACTTC
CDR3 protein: CASSSITDRGPSEQYF

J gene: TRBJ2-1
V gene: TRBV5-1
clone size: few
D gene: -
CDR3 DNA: TGCGCCAGCAGCTTCAGCCTAGCTATCAATGAGCAGTTCTTC
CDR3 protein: CASSFSLAINEQFF

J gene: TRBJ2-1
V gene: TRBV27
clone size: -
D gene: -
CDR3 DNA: TGTGCCAGCAGTCCCACAGGGTACGATGAGCAGTTCTTC
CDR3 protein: CASSPTGYDEQFF

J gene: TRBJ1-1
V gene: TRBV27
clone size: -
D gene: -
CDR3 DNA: TGTGCCAGCAGTTTATCGCCACAGGGAGGCACTGAAGCTTTCTTT
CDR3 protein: CASSLSPQGGTEAFF

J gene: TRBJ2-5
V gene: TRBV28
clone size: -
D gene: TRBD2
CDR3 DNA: TGTGCCAGCAGTTTTAGGAGAGCTAGCGGGTTCCAAGAGACCCAGTACTTC
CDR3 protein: CASSFRRASGFQETQYF

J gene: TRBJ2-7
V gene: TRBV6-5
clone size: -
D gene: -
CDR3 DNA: TGTGCCAGCAGTCACCTCGGGGGCGCGGACGAGCAGTACTTC
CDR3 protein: CASSHLGGADEQYF

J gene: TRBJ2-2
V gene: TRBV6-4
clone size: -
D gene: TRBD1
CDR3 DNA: TGTGCCAGCAGTCCCGGGACAGGGAACACCGGGGAGCTGTTTTTT
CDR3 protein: CASSPGTGNTGELFF

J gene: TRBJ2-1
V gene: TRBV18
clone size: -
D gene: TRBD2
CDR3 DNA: TGTGCCAGCTACGGGACTAGCGGGAGCGTCGATGAGCAGTTCTTC
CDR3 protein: CASYGTSGSVDEQFF

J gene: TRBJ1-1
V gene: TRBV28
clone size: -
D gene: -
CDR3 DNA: TGTGCCAGCAGTTTAAGAGGACAGATGAACACTGAAGCTTTCTTT
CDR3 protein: CASSLRGQMNTEAFF

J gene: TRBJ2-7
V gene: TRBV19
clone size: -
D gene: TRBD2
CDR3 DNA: TGTGCCAGTAGTATCGGGCTAGCGGGAGAGGACGAGCAGTACTTC
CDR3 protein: CASSIGLAGEDEQYF

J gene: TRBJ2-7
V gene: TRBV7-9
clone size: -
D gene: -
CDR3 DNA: TGTGCCAGCAGCTTAAAGGCTAGCCGCTCCTACGAGCAGTACTTC
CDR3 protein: CASSLKASRSYEQYF

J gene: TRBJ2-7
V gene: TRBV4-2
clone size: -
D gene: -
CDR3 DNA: TGTGCCAGCAGCCAAGTAGGGGGCGGGACCTCCCCCGGGGACGAGCAGTACTTC
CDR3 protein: CASSQVGGGTSPGDEQYF

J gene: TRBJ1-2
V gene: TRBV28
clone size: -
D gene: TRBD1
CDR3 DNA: TGTGCCAGCAGTTCCTCCCGACAGGGAAACTATGGCTACACCTTC
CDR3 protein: CASSSSRQGNYGYTF

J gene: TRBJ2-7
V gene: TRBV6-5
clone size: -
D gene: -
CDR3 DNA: TGTGCCAGCGGTAAAACCGGGACATGGACCGACGAGCAGTACTTC
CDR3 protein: CASGKTGTWTDEQYF

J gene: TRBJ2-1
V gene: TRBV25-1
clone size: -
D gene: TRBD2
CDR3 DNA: TGTGCCAGCAGTGGTGGGACTAGCGGGACTTACAATGAGCAGTTCTTC
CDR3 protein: CASSGGTSGTYNEQFF

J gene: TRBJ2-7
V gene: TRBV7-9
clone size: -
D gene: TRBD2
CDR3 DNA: TGTGCCAGCAGCGCCGGGGGGGTCGACGAGCAGTACTTC
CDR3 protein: CASSAGGVDEQYF

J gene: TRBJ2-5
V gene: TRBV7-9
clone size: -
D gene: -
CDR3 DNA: TGTGCCAGCAGCTTATCACTTGGCTTTGAGACCCAGTACTTC
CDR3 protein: CASSLSLGFETQYF

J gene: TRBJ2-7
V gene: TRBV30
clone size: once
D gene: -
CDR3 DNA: TGTGCCTGGAGTGTAACTGGGCACGAGCAGTACTTC
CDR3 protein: CAWSVTGHEQYF

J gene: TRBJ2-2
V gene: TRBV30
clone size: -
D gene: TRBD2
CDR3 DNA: TGTGCCTGGAGGGGGATGACTAGCGGGACGGGCGGGGAGCTGTTTTTT
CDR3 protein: CAWRGMTSGTGGELFF

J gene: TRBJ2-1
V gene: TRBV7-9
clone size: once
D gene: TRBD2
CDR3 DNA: TGTGCCAGCAGCTTAGAAGGACTAGCGGGAGCGGGTGAGCAGTTCTTC
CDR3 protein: CASSLEGLAGAGEQFF

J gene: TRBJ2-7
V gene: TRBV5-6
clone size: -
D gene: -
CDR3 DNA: TGTGCCAGCAGCCCTGGTGGGGGTTCCTACGAGCAGTACTTC
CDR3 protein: CASSPGGGSYEQYF

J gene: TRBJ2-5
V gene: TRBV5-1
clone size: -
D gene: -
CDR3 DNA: TGCGCCAGCGTTGGCAGGGGTTCGGGCGAGACCCAGTACTTC
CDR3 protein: CASVGRGSGETQYF

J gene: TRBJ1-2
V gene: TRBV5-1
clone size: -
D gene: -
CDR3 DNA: TGCGCCAGCAGCTACAGGGACGGCTATGGCTACACCTTC
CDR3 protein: CASSYRDGYGYTF

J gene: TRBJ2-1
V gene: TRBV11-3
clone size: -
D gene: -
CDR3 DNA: TGTGCCAGCAGCTTAGGGGCTAACAATGAGCAGTTCTTC
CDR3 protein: CASSLGANNEQFF

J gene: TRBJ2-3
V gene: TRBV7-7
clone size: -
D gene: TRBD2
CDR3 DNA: TGTGCTAGCAGCGAGGCGACTAGCGGGACCATTAGCACAGATACGCAGTATTTT
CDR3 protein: CASSEATSGTISTDTQYF

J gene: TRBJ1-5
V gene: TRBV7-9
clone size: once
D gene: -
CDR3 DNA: TGTGCCAGCAGCTTAGCGGCGAGGGGTGGCAATCAGCCCCAGCATTTT
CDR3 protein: CASSLAARGGNQPQHF

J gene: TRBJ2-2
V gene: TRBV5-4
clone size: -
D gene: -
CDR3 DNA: TGTGCCAGCAGCCCCTACCCCGGGGAGCTGTTTTTT
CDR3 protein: CASSPYPGELFF

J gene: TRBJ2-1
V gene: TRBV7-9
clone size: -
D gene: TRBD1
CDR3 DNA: TGTGCCAGCAGCCGCCCGACAGGGTTGAATGAGCAGTTCTTC
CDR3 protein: CASSRPTGLNEQFF

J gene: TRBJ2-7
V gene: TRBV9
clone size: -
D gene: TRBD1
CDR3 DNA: TGTGCCAGCAGCGTCACATACAGGGGGAGGGAGCAGTACTTC
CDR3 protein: CASSVTYRGREQYF

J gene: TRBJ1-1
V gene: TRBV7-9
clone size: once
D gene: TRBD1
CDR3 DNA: TGTGCCAGCAGCCTCTGGACAGGGAACACTGAAGCTTTCTTT
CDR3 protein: CASSLWTGNTEAFF

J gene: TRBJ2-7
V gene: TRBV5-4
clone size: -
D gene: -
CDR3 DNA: TGTGCCAGCAGCTTTGGGGGAGTGTCCTACGAGCAGTACTTC
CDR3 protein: CASSFGGVSYEQYF

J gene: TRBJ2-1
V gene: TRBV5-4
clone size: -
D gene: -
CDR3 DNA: TGTGCCAGCAGCTGGACGGTCGGAGACAATGAGCAGTTCTTC
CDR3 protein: CASSWTVGDNEQFF

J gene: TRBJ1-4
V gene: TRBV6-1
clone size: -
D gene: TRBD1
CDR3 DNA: TGTGCCAGCAGTGAAGGACAGGGGGCTGAAAAACTGTTTTTT
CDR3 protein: CASSEGQGAEKLFF

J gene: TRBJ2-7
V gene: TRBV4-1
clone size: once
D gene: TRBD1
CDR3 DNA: TGCGCCAGCAGCCACCGGACAGGGGGTATCTACGAGCAGTACTTC
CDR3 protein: CASSHRTGGIYEQYF

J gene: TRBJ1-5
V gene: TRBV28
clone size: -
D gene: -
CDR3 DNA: TGTGCCAGCAGTTTCGGGCAGGATCAGCCCCAGCATTTT
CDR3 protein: CASSFGQDQPQHF

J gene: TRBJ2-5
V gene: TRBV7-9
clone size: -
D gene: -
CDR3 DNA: TGTGCCAGCAGCTTACTAGGGGGAAGACAAGAGACCCAGTACTTC
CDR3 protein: CASSLLGGRQETQYF

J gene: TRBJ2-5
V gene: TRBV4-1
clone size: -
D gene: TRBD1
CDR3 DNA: TGCGCCAGCAGCCAAGAAGGGGGCAGGTACCAAGAGACCCAGTACTTC
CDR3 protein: CASSQEGGRYQETQYF

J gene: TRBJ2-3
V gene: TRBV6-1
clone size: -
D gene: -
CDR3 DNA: TGTGCCAGCAGTGAATGGGGGGCGAGCACAGATACGCAGTATTTT
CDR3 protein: CASSEWGASTDTQYF

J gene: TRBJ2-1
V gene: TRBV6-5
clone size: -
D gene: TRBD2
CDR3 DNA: TGTGCCAGCAGACAGGTAGCGGGAACCTACAATGAGCAGTTCTTC
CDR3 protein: CASRQVAGTYNEQFF

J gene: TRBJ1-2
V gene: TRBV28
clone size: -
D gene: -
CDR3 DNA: TGTGCCAGCAGCCTGACAAGGGGTGGTGGCTACACCTTC
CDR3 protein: CASSLTRGGGYTF

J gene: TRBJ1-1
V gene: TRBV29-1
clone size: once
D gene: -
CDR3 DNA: TGCAGCGTTGATGGGGACCCTATGAACACTGAAGCTTTCTTT
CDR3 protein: CSVDGDPMNTEAFF

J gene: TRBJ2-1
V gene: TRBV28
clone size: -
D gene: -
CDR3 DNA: TGTGCCAGCAGTTTAGAGTACTTTTCGGATGAGCAGTTCTTC
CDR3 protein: CASSLEYFSDEQFF

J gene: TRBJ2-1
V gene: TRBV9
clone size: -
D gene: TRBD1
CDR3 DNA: TGTGCCAGCAGCGTGACAGGGGGCAATGAGCAGTTCTTC
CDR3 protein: CASSVTGGNEQFF

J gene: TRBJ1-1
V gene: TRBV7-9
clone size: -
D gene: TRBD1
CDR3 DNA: TGTGCCAGCAGCTCCGGACAGGGGGCTTCGGACGCTGAAGCTTTCTTT
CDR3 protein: CASSSGQGASDAEAFF